The 22 T cell receptor beta chains below were found in one sample sequenced in a study of T-cell reconstitution after alpha-beta-depleted transplantation in children. General study points: At the one-year point after transplant, T-cell counts and TCRbeta diversity were found to come mostly from T cells that had been newly produced.

Preparation of the TCRbeta library was carried out with unique molecular identifiers. A single record per CDR3 protein comes from TCRdb applying MiXCR to the PCR reads. This sample has some 300,000 distinct CDR3 sequences, with about 7.3% found just once. For these receptors, no antigen is known. The sample here was peripheral blood, taken 360 days after TCRalphabeta/CD19-depleted stem cell transplant. The receptors shown here come from a female patient aged 2 to 10 who had a stem cell transplant for Fanconi anemia, so the T cells may come from the graft donor.

The chain couples TRBV7-9 to TRBJ2-1; 9 positions match TRBD2. The CDR3 sequence is 17 residues long. V lost 3 bases to trimming and J lost 1 base; unmatched junction nucleotides: 7. Per the germline V gene, CDR1 is SEHNR and CDR2 is FQNEAQ (reference sequence). The CDR3 nucleotides are TGTGCCAGCAGCTTTATCTTAGCGGGAGCTTCCTACAATGAGCAGTTCTTC. This encodes CASSFILAGASYNEQFF. The entire variable domain, with the rest obtained from reference TRBV7-9 and TRBJ2-1, is as follows: DTGVSQNPRHKITKRGQNVTFRCDPISEHNRLYWYRQTLGQGPEFLTYFQNEAQLEKSRLLSDRFSAERPKGSFSTLEIQRTEQGDSAMYLCASSFILAGASYNEQFFGPGTRLTVL.

V and J are TRBV13 and TRBJ1-2; D ambiguous. The CDR3 is 14 residues long. Germline CDR1 PRHDT, CDR2 FYEKMQ (reference sequence). Trimming took 5 bases from V and 5 from J, leaving 15 bases between them. The CDR3, as DNA: TGTGCCAGCAGCCCAAGAAACCAAGGGTATGGCTACACCTTC. Protein sequence: CASSPRNQGYGYTF.

This clonotype was seen repeatedly, ten times or more. The J gene is TRBJ2-7, the V gene TRBV7-2; D is unresolved. Germline assignment: CDR1 SGHTA and CDR2 FQGNSA. Trimming cost V 2 bases and J 7 bases, with 9 bases left between them. The CDR3 covers 12 residues. The CDR3, as DNA: TGTGCCAGCAGCTTACCCCTGAGGGAGCAGTACTTC. Protein product: CASSLPLREQYF.

The chain combines TRBV6-1 with TRBJ2-1; no definite D call. V shed 5 bases and J shed 1 base, with 15 bases lying between them. The CDR3 is made up of 16 amino acids. The germline V gene has CDR1 MNHNS and CDR2 SASEGT. CDR3 protein: CASSPLDGYSYNEQFF. The CDR3 DNA reads as TGTGCCAGCAGTCCTCTCGACGGTTATTCCTACAATGAGCAGTTCTTC.

This clonotype occurred a few times. The chain has TRBV6-1 and TRBJ1-4; TRBD1 is a possible D gene (6 bases). This CDR3 spans 17 amino acids. Germline V gene data show CDR1 as MNHNS and CDR2 as SASEGT. The V end lost 6 bases, the J end lost 0 bases, and 17 bases lay between the germline ends. The CDR3 loop reads CASRKLRDTATNEKLFF. In DNA form, the CDR3 reads TGTGCCAGCAGGAAACTCCGGGACACTGCAACTAATGAAAAACTGTTTTTT.

This rearrangement joins TRBV2 to TRBJ2-5; D may correspond to TRBD1 or TRBD2 (6 bases each). The CDR3 loop spans 15 amino acids. Trimming took off 8 bases at V and 1 base at J, with 17 bases between the two ends. Germline V CDR1 and CDR2: SNHLY, FYNNEI. CDR3 coding DNA: TGTGCCAGCCCGACGCGAGGGGGGTTCCAAGAGACCCAGTACTTC. Residues: CASPTRGGFQETQYF.

This clonotype was recorded many times. V is TRBV20-1 and J is TRBJ2-3; 12 bases fit TRBD2. This CDR3 spans 14 amino acids. Looked up from germline, CDR1 is DFQATT and CDR2 is SNEGSKA (reference sequence). After removal of 3 bases from V and 9 bases from J, the junction contained 7 bases not matched to a gene. CDR3: CSASLAGGPGTQYF. In DNA, the CDR3 is TGCAGTGCTAGTCTAGCGGGAGGGCCCGGCACGCAGTATTTT.

This clonotype has a count of ten or more. J is TRBJ2-1 and V is TRBV9, with 12 bases fitting TRBD2. The length of the CDR3 is 16 residues. CDR1 and CDR2 from the germline V gene are SGDLS and YYNGEE. The J segment lost 8 bases and the V segment lost 4 bases, leaving 10 bases of the junction unmatched. CDR3 sequence reads: CASSLPGLAGRDEQFF. The DNA for the CDR3 is TGTGCCAGCAGCCTCCCAGGACTAGCGGGACGTGATGAGCAGTTCTTC.

The chain has TRBV19 and TRBJ2-7; possible D gene TRBD1, 6 bases. The V gene lost 2 bases and the J gene lost 7 bases, with 12 bases spanning the gap. CDR1 is LNHDA and CDR2 is SQIVND in the germline V gene (reference sequence). The CDR3 runs to 13 residues. CDR3 sequence (DNA): TGTGCCAGTAGTATAACGACAGGATGGGAGCAGTACTTC. Amino acid sequence: CASSITTGWEQYF.

V gene TRBV7-2 combines with J gene TRBJ1-1, with D uncertain. The CDR3 runs to 13 residues. With 7 bases removed from V and 1 base from J, the gap between germline ends came to 10 bases. The germline gives CDR1 SGHTA, CDR2 FQGNSA. The CDR3 loop is CASNPVGNTEAFF. CDR3 sequence (DNA): TGTGCCAGCAACCCAGTAGGGAACACTGAAGCTTTCTTT.

This chain uses TRBV11-2 with TRBJ1-1; D perhaps matches TRBD1 (5 bases). The CDR3 loop spans 15 amino acids. With 1 base removed from V and 3 bases from J, the gap between germline ends came to 12 bases. CDR1 is SGHAT, CDR2 FQNNGV, per germline. In DNA, the CDR3 is TGTGCCAGCAGCTTAGTCGGCGAGGGGCACACTGAAGCTTTCTTT. This sequence encodes CASSLVGEGHTEAFF.

This rearrangement joins TRBV6-1 to TRBJ2-7; either TRBD1 or TRBD2 may supply D (6 bases each). Per the germline V gene, CDR1 is MNHNS and CDR2 is SASEGT. The germline V and J ends were trimmed by 6 bases and 1 base, with 19 bases remaining between them. The CDR3 consists of 16 residues. The chain's CDR3 is CASRDTGRGESYEQYF. The CDR3 region has the DNA TGTGCCAGCAGGGACACTGGAAGGGGGGAATCCTACGAGCAGTACTTC.

This chain connects TRBV19 to TRBJ2-5, with TRBD1 identical over 8 bases. The CDR3 totals 16 residues. CDR1 LNHDA and CDR2 SQIVND come from the germline V gene (reference sequence). V lost 2 bases and J lost 5; bases outside the gene matches: 10. In nucleotides, the CDR3 is TGTGCCAGTAGTATATCCCAGCGGACAGGGACGGAGACCCAGTACTTC. It specifies CASSISQRTGTETQYF.

This clonotype was detected ten times or more. The CDR3 reads CASSPPTGANVLTF. CDR3 coding DNA: TGCGCCAGCAGCCCCCCCACTGGGGCCAACGTCCTGACTTTC. The chain employs TRBV5-1 and TRBJ2-6; D not certain. V lost 4 bases to trimming and J lost 2 bases, with 7 bases between them. The CDR3 totals 14 residues. CDR1 is SGHRS and CDR2 is YFSETQ in the germline V gene.

V is TRBV19 and J is TRBJ1-1, with D hard to call. V lost 2 bases to trimming and J lost 1 base, with 8 bases between them. Germline-derived CDR1 and CDR2 are LNHDA and SQIVND (reference sequence). This CDR3 contains 14 residues. CDR3 DNA: TGTGCCAGTAGTATATCGGCTCAGAACACTGAAGCTTTCTTT. Its protein is CASSISAQNTEAFF.

This clonotype was detected many times. J is TRBJ2-1 and V is TRBV7-2, with 8 bases aligning to TRBD2. The germline gives CDR1 SGHTA, CDR2 FQGNSA. V trimming: 5 bases; J trimming: 2 bases; junction bases outside the gene matches: 8. This CDR3 has 16 residues. DNA for the CDR3: TGTGCCAGCAGCCCCATTAGCGGGACAACCTACAATGAGCAGTTCTTC. This codes for CASSPISGTTYNEQFF.

Many counts were recorded for this clonotype. The chain joins TRBV4-2 to TRBJ1-3; the D is unclear. Germline-derived CDR1 and CDR2 are LGHNA and YNFKEQ. Trimming shortened V by 0 bases and J by 3 bases, and 12 bases separated the two germline ends. This CDR3 is 16 amino acids long. CDR3 bases: TGTGCCAGCAGCCAAGATAGTGAGGGAGGTGGAAACACCATATATTTT. This sequence encodes CASSQDSEGGGNTIYF.

This clonotype came up many times. V and J are TRBV7-8 and TRBJ2-7; TRBD1 might be the D (6 bases). Germline CDR1 is SGHVS and CDR2 is FQNEAQ. Trimming stripped 1 base from V and 5 bases from J, with 12 bases between. The CDR3 loop spans 14 amino acids. The DNA for the CDR3 is TGTGCCAGCAGCTTAGGGGACACATTGAACGAGCAGTACTTC. This translates into CASSLGDTLNEQYF.

This clonotype was detected only a few times. CDR3 sequence (DNA): TGTGCCAGCAGTCCGGACCGCCTTGAAGCTTTCTTT. This gives the protein CASSPDRLEAFF. The chain carries TRBV28 and TRBJ1-1; D ambiguous. The CDR3 loop spans 12 amino acids. V lost 5 bases and J 7 bases, leaving 11 bases between the germline ends. Germline CDR1 reads MDHEN; CDR2 reads SYDVKM.

This clonotype was counted ten times or more. The rearrangement links TRBV4-3 to TRBJ2-1; possible D gene TRBD1, 5 bases. Germline CDR1 and CDR2: LGHNA and YSLEER. CDR3 size: 19 residues. Between the trimmed V and J ends, which lost 2 bases and 4 bases, there was a span of 24 bases. The CDR3 sequence: CASSQTIGAASGIYNEQFF. In DNA form, the CDR3 reads TGCGCCAGCAGCCAAACCATAGGGGCCGCGTCGGGCATTTACAATGAGCAGTTCTTC.

This clonotype was counted many times. The chain joins TRBV20-1 to TRBJ2-7, with D possibly TRBD2 on 5 matching bases. Germline CDR1 and CDR2: DFQATT and SNEGSKA (reference sequence). This CDR3 comprises 13 residues. V lost 5 bases and J 2 bases, leaving 13 bases between the germline ends. The CDR3 coding sequence is TGCAGTGCTTCTCCAGGAGGTGCCTACGAGCAGTACTTC. This encodes CSASPGGAYEQYF.

This clonotype was observed a handful of times. The chain employs TRBV5-1 and TRBJ1-1; 11 nucleotides align to TRBD1. V shed 3 bases, J shed 0 bases, and the junction held 16 bases outside the gene matches. CDR3 size: 20 residues. Germline V gives CDR1 SGHRS, CDR2 YFSETQ. The DNA of the CDR3 is TGCGCCAGCAGCTGGACAGGGGGCCCTCTAGAAGTCTTAATGAACACTGAAGCTTTCTTT. Encoded protein: CASSWTGGPLEVLMNTEAFF.